This T cell receptor (beta chain) comes out of a study of blood T cell repertoires in COVID-19 (dated by TCRdb to 2020 to 2022). About the full investigation: Collaborator samples came from the United States, Italy and Spain and covered acute and convalescent phases of COVID-19. The prospective study material was composed of cDNA or gDNA derived from T cells, B-cell-depleted T cells, or PBMCs. The dataset comprised deeply sampled blood TCRbeta repertoires from subjects exposed to, actively infected with, or recovered from COVID-19. The repertoires were released in a freely available public database meant as a resource for research on the immune response to SARS-CoV-2. The samples were drawn from the first 160 participants of the ongoing ImmuneRACE study and from some 1,300 subjects provided by 6 global collaborators. Sample metadata almost always included a de-identified subject ID, COVID-19 status, age in years and sex. Where HLA class I and class II types were available, the types were taken from metadata supplied by the sample provider, not from assay-based typing.

About this clone itself: No cognate antigen has been identified for it. Nothing much larger sits one base from this clone, and base qualities are not available.

Each collaborating institution followed its own protocols to collect whole blood in K2EDTA tubes. Collaborator samples were shipped for TCRbeta analysis as frozen whole blood, isolated PBMCs, or DNA extracted from either sample type. The CDR3, from cysteine to phenylalanine, totals 16 residues. CDR3 DNA is the only sequence kept; it has 48 bases, read in frame from the first base. CDR1 is given as SGHRS and CDR2 as YFSETQ, both from the germline V gene. Germline trimming: 0 bases from V, 6 bases from J; junction bases outside gene matches: 8. TCRbeta CDR3 regions were amplified from genomic DNA by means of the immunoSEQ Assay, a bias-controlled multiplex PCR. As for the original processing: Within the assay, amplification of reference gene primers was used to estimate how many nucleated cells each sample contained. To quantify the absolute abundance of each unique TCRbeta CDR3 rearrangement, sequence reads were collapsed and filtered. For each sample, productive Simpson clonality was calculated as the square root of Simpson's diversity index across productive rearrangements. What TCRdb holds here is the immuneACCESS table cut down to in-frame rearrangements. Part of the clones is not present; checked against another copy, under half of the missing clones reflect an unresolved V gene, and the others are unexplained. V and J calls and clone size are given by that table; D and trimming were obtained from the DNA. The sample table lists around 65,000 clones, nearly 80% of them with a count of one. In total, the top ten clones hold around 47% of the sample.

What the research found in general, with its limitations: Clinical and demographic metadata were provided uncurated, with the amount varying by source and participant.

The receptor's source is a human donor in a cohort sampled during active COVID-19. The sequencing sample was made of peripheral blood. This receptor chain uses TRBV5-1 and TRBJ2-7; TRBD2 fits 11 bases in the junction. DNA sequence: TGCGCCAGCAGCTTGGCCGGGGGGACTAGCGGTTCCGAGCAGTACTTC. It translates to CASSLAGGTSGSEQYF.